The 28 T cell receptor beta chains presented below share a single source sample, sequenced in a study of identical twins. TCRdb independently ran MiXCR on the 5' RACE reads; one entry per CDR3 protein. Of more than 650,000 distinct CDR3 sequences detected, roughly 6% appear once; the ten largest clones hold 1.5% to 2%. The material sequenced was naive T cells sorted from blood. The receptors shown here come from a young man in good health.

The chain carries TRBV7-9 and TRBJ2-4; D is perhaps TRBD1 or TRBD2 (5 bases each). Trimming left V 1 base short and J 0 bases short, with 13 bases between. Per the germline V gene, CDR1 is SEHNR and CDR2 is FQNEAQ (reference sequence). This CDR3 has 17 residues. CDR3 bases: TGTGCCAGCAGCTTAGGAGGGGCAGCGGCAGCCAAAAACATTCAGTACTTC. Translated: CASSLGGAAAAKNIQYF. Filled out from reference TRBV7-9 and TRBJ2-4, the complete variable domain reads DTGVSQNPRHKITKRGQNVTFRCDPISEHNRLYWYRQTLGQGPEFLTYFQNEAQLEKSRLLSDRFSAERPKGSFSTLEIQRTEQGDSAMYLCASSLGGAAAAKNIQYFGAGTRLSVL.

The chain couples TRBV6-1 to TRBJ1-1, with D perhaps matching TRBD1 (5 bases). Trimming left V 5 bases short and J 5 bases short, with 15 bases between. This CDR3 contains 14 residues. CDR1 MNHNS and CDR2 SASEGT come from the germline V gene. DNA of the CDR3: TGTGCCAGCAGTACAAAGCAGGGTTGGACTGAAGCTTTCTTT. Protein sequence: CASSTKQGWTEAFF.

This chain uses TRBV3-1 with TRBJ2-5; D remains unclear. The germline V gene has CDR1 LGHDT and CDR2 YNNKEL (reference sequence). This CDR3 spans 16 amino acids. The V gene lost 1 base and the J gene lost 7 bases, with 19 bases spanning the gap. The CDR3 is CASSQALGRHSWTQYF. As DNA, the CDR3 is TGTGCCAGCAGCCAAGCGTTGGGCCGCCACTCCTGGACCCAGTACTTC.

This clonotype was detected ten times or more. The chain recombines TRBV5-1 with TRBJ1-1; 7 bases line up with TRBD1. From germline, CDR1 is SGHRS and CDR2 YFSETQ. J was trimmed by 0 bases and V by 4 bases; bases with no gene match: 6. This CDR3 region has 15 residues. The CDR3 region is CASSGRDSMNTEAFF. The CDR3 nucleotides are TGCGCCAGCAGCGGGCGGGACAGTATGAACACTGAAGCTTTCTTT.

This clonotype was counted between two and nine times. The V and J genes are TRBV5-5 and TRBJ2-7; 7 bases are a match to TRBD2. V shed 5 bases, J shed 1 base, and the junction held 9 bases outside the gene matches. CDR1 SGHKS and CDR2 YYEKEE come from the germline V gene (reference sequence). This CDR3 contains 15 residues. This CDR3 reads CASRSLGGISYEQYF. The CDR3 DNA follows: TGTGCCAGCAGATCATTGGGAGGGATATCCTACGAGCAGTACTTC. Using reference TRBV5-5 and TRBJ2-7 for the parts outside the CDR3, the full variable domain is DAGVTQSPTHLIKTRGQQVTLRCSPISGHKSVSWYQQVLGQGPQFIFQYYEKEERGRGNFPDRFSARQFPNYSSELNVNALLLGDSALYLCASRSLGGISYEQYFGPGTRLTVT.

V usage is TRBV24-1 and J usage is TRBJ2-3; 7 nucleotides match TRBD2. CDR3 length: 16 residues. With 5 bases clipped from V and 6 bases from J, the junction kept 13 bases outside the gene matches. Germline V gives CDR1 KGHDR, CDR2 SFDVKD. DNA of the CDR3: TGTGCCACCAGTGTTCGATGGCGGGAGATCTCCGATACGCAGTATTTT. Residues: CATSVRWREISDTQYF.

There are many counts of this clonotype. V is TRBV12-3 or TRBV12-4 and J is TRBJ2-4; 14 bases are a match to TRBD2. Trimming cost V 4 bases and J 3 bases; bases outside gene matches: 14. CDR3 size: 20 residues. The CDR3 protein is CASSWEGTSGRGIGKNIQYF. In nucleotides, the CDR3 is TGTGCCAGCAGTTGGGAGGGGACTAGCGGGAGAGGTATAGGCAAAAACATTCAGTACTTC.

This clonotype was counted many times. The CDR3 sequence is CSVEEIAGSSYNEQFF. CDR3 nucleotides: TGCAGCGTTGAAGAAATTGCAGGGAGCTCCTACAATGAGCAGTTCTTC. The chain uses TRBV29-1 and TRBJ2-1, with D perhaps TRBD1 or TRBD2 (5 bases each). CDR3 size: 16 residues. Germline V gene lookup returns CDR1 SQVTM and CDR2 ANQGSEA. V dropped 0 bases and J dropped 0 bases, with 12 bases sitting between them.

This clonotype showed up just a few times. This chain joins TRBV7-3 and TRBJ1-4; D not resolved. Germline CDR1 is SGHTA and CDR2 is FQGTGA. V was shortened by 5 bases and J by 5 bases, with 15 bases between the two germline ends. The CDR3 runs to 15 residues. As DNA, the CDR3 is TGTGCCAGCAGCCTGCGTGGAGGGTACAATGAAAAACTGTTTTTT. It translates to CASSLRGGYNEKLFF.

There are many counts of this clonotype. The chain uses TRBV27 and TRBJ1-1; D ambiguous. V shed 10 bases and J shed 5 bases, with 11 bases lying between them. Germline-derived CDR1 and CDR2 are MNHEY and SMNVEV (reference sequence). The length of the CDR3 is 11 residues. The CDR3 protein is CATLLGTEAFF. DNA of the CDR3: TGTGCCACCCTACTGGGGACTGAAGCTTTCTTT.

This clonotype was seen ten or more times. The chain uses TRBV25-1 and TRBJ1-2; 11 bases line up with TRBD1. The CDR3 sequence is 14 residues long. Germline CDR1 is MGHDK and CDR2 is SYGVNS. With 6 bases clipped from V and 5 bases from J, the junction kept 5 bases outside the gene matches. CDR3: CASRGQGGGYGYTF. The CDR3 coding sequence is TGTGCCAGCAGGGGACAGGGGGGCGGGTATGGCTACACCTTC.

V gene TRBV16 combines with J gene TRBJ2-7; D unclear. The CDR3 contains 14 residues. Germline values: CDR1 KGHSY, CDR2 FQNENV. Trimming left V 2 bases short and J 2 bases short, with 10 bases between. The CDR3 sequence is CASSQGGSTYEQYV. DNA of the CDR3: TGTGCCAGCAGCCAAGGTGGTTCCACCTACGAGCAGTACGTC.

This clonotype occurred a few times. V is TRBV5-1 and J is TRBJ1-5; 7 nucleotides align to TRBD1. CDR1 and CDR2 from the germline V gene are SGHRS and YFSETQ. Losses at the gene ends were 0 bases for V and 10 bases for J; bases not matched to a gene: 7. The CDR3 sequence is 14 residues long. CDR3 in amino acids: CASSLDQGEGPQHF. The DNA for the CDR3 is TGCGCCAGCAGCTTGGACCAGGGGGAGGGACCCCAGCATTTT.

This clonotype was picked up a small number of times. A read error may account for a junction end that differs from germline. The rearrangement joins TRBV6-1 to TRBJ1-1, with 8 nucleotides matching TRBD1. The CDR3 is 13 amino acids. Germline V gene lookup returns CDR1 MNHNS and CDR2 SASEGT. As DNA, the CDR3 is TGTGCCAGCAAACAGGGGGTGAACGCTGAAGCTTTCTTT. This sequence encodes CASKQGVNAEAFF.

This clonotype was seen a few times. The chain links TRBV29-1 to TRBJ2-2; D gene ambiguous. CDR3 size: 11 residues. The V gene's germline CDR1 is SQVTM and CDR2 ANQGSEA. V dropped 7 bases and J dropped 4 bases, with 7 bases sitting between them. The CDR3 is CSATTTGELFF. The CDR3 DNA is TGCAGCGCCACAACCACCGGGGAGCTGTTTTTT.

The genes are TRBV27 and TRBJ1-2, with D unresolved. The CDR3 spans 13 residues. V dropped 1 base and J dropped 5 bases, with 8 bases sitting between them. Germline V gene data show CDR1 as MNHEY and CDR2 as SMNVEV (reference sequence). DNA of the CDR3: TGTGCCAGCAGTTTATTTTTGGGGTATGGCTACACCTTC. The encoded protein is CASSLFLGYGYTF.

V gene TRBV5-1 combines with J gene TRBJ2-3; the D is unclear. Trimming cost V 4 bases and J 0 bases, with 12 bases left between them. Germline V gene data show CDR1 as SGHRS and CDR2 as YFSETQ. The CDR3 has 15 residues. The CDR3 sequence is CASSRNGPSTDTQYF. The CDR3 DNA is TGCGCCAGCAGCCGAAACGGGCCTAGCACAGATACGCAGTATTTT.

This clonotype was counted a few times. The chain recombines TRBV20-1 with TRBJ2-2; 8 nucleotides match TRBD1. The J segment lost 5 bases and the V segment lost 4 bases, leaving 9 bases of the junction unmatched. The V gene's germline CDR1 is DFQATT and CDR2 SNEGSKA (reference sequence). The CDR3 consists of 15 residues. The CDR3 nucleotides read TGCAGTGCTACACACCGGACAGGGCGAACCGGGGAGCTGTTTTTT. This sequence encodes CSATHRTGRTGELFF.

This clonotype was picked up many times. The chain couples TRBV7-9 to TRBJ1-5; D perhaps matches TRBD1 (5 bases). The CDR3 loop spans 15 amino acids. V dropped 5 bases and J dropped 1 base, with 12 bases sitting between them. CDR1 is SEHNR, CDR2 FQNEAQ, per germline (reference sequence). CDR3 in DNA: TGTGCCAGCAGCCGGGACGGAGGAAGCAATCAGCCCCAGCATTTT. This codes for CASSRDGGSNQPQHF.

Many counts were recorded for this clonotype. The CDR3: CSVDRYRGQASNTEAFF. The CDR3 DNA reads as TGCAGCGTTGATCGGTACAGGGGGCAAGCATCAAACACTGAAGCTTTCTTT. V and J are TRBV29-1 and TRBJ1-1; 9 bases line up with TRBD1. Trimming took 3 bases from V and 2 from J; bases not matched to a gene: 13. This CDR3 contains 17 residues. Per the germline V gene, CDR1 is SQVTM and CDR2 is ANQGSEA.

This clonotype was observed many times. The CDR3 nucleotides are TGCAGTGCTAGAGAGGGACTAGCGGGAGTGAAAGATACGCAGTATTTT. This encodes CSAREGLAGVKDTQYF. The chain carries TRBV20-1 and TRBJ2-3; 14 positions match TRBD2. The CDR3 runs to 16 residues. The ends lost 0 bases at V and 5 bases at J; junction bases unmatched: 4. Germline CDR1 DFQATT, CDR2 SNEGSKA (reference sequence).

The rearrangement links TRBV20-1 to TRBJ2-1, with TRBD2 identical over 13 bases. Germline V CDR1 and CDR2: DFQATT, SNEGSKA (reference sequence). V dropped 1 base and J dropped 9; count of bases not matched to a gene: 12. The CDR3 has 17 residues. CDR3 bases: TGCAGTGCTAGAGCCGACGGACTAGCGGGAGTTGGGGTTGAGCAGTTCTTC. Translated: CSARADGLAGVGVEQFF.

This clonotype was found many times. Written as DNA, the CDR3 is TGCAGTGCTAGAGATATCGGTGAGCAGTTCTTC. Translating it yields CSARDIGEQFF. This chain joins TRBV20-1 and TRBJ2-1; no clear D. The CDR3 contains 11 residues. CDR1 is DFQATT, CDR2 SNEGSKA, per germline (reference sequence). V lost 0 bases to trimming and J lost 9 bases, with 6 bases between them.

The chain combines TRBV7-9 with TRBJ2-2; 7 nucleotides agree with TRBD2. Germline V gives CDR1 SEHNR, CDR2 FQNEAQ (reference sequence). The J segment lost 4 bases and the V segment lost 7 bases, leaving 15 bases of the junction unmatched. The CDR3 is 17 amino acids. CDR3 nucleotides: TGTGCCAGCACCACCCAGCCTGGCGGGAGTATCACCGGGGAGCTGTTTTTT. It encodes CASTTQPGGSITGELFF.

The sample holds a few counts of this clonotype. The gene calls are TRBV6-2 or TRBV6-3 and TRBJ2-2; maybe TRBD2 (6 bases). Germline V lookup: CDR1 MNHEY, CDR2 SVGEGT. The CDR3 covers 17 residues. V lost 6 bases and J 3 bases, leaving 20 bases between the germline ends. The CDR3 nucleotides read TGTGCCAGCAGCCCAGGGTGGGACTCCGAGTACACCGGGGAGCTGTTTTTT. This codes for CASSPGWDSEYTGELFF.

The genes are TRBV7-8 and TRBJ2-5, with a possible D match to TRBD2 (5 bases). The CDR3 sequence is 16 residues long. Trimming pared 3 bases from V and 3 bases from J, leaving 17 bases between. The germline V gene has CDR1 SGHVS and CDR2 FQNEAQ. The CDR3 region is CASSFSAARGEETQYF. CDR3 DNA: TGTGCCAGCAGCTTTTCGGCGGCTCGGGGAGAAGAGACCCAGTACTTC.

In this sample, this clonotype turned up many times. The rearrangement joins TRBV29-1 to TRBJ1-2; the D gene is possibly TRBD1 (5 bases). The CDR3 has 11 residues. With 3 bases removed from V and 7 bases from J, the gap between germline ends came to 9 bases. Looked up from germline, CDR1 is SQVTM and CDR2 is ANQGSEA. The CDR3, as DNA: TGCAGCGTTGAGGGAACAGGTGGCTACACCTTC. This gives the protein CSVEGTGGYTF.

The gene calls are TRBV7-2 and TRBJ2-1; TRBD2 matches 13 bases. Germline V gene lookup returns CDR1 SGHTA and CDR2 FQGNSA. This CDR3 has 14 amino acids. V dropped 6 bases and J dropped 5; count of bases not matched to a gene: 1. This CDR3 reads CASRGTSGNNEQFF. CDR3 DNA: TGTGCCAGCAGGGGGACTAGCGGGAACAATGAGCAGTTCTTC.